Each of the 20 T cell receptor beta chains below was sequenced from the same sample in a study of siplizumab effects on memory and regulatory T cells. Sequencing was performed with immunoSEQ multiplex PCR; in TCRdb, only in-frame clones are kept and a portion is missing. Found here are roughly 120,000 clones, roughly 94% of them singletons; the top ten hold about 0.78%. The material sequenced was Tregs sorted from blood. Source of these receptors: a human donor in good health.

The chain links TRBV5-1 to TRBJ1-1; no definite D call. Looked up from germline, CDR1 is SGHRS and CDR2 is YFSETQ. This CDR3 is built from 14 residues. V was cut by 0 bases and J by 1 base, with 7 bases left in between. CDR3 sequence reads: CASSLEGRNTEAFF. As DNA, the CDR3 is TGCGCCAGCAGCTTGGAAGGACGGAACACTGAAGCTTTCTTT. Complete variable domain (other parts from reference TRBV5-1 and TRBJ1-1): KAGVTQTPRYLIKTRGQQVTLSCSPISGHRSVSWYQQTPGQGLQFLFEYFSETQRNKGNFPGRFSGRQFSNSRSEMNVSTLELGDSALYLCASSLEGRNTEAFFGQGTRLTVV.

V is TRBV7-8 and J is TRBJ2-7, with a weak D call TRBD1 (6 bases). Germline CDR1 reads SGHVS; CDR2 reads FQNEAQ. Trimming took 5 bases from V and 0 from J, leaving 11 bases between them. The CDR3 contains 14 residues. CDR3 in DNA: TGTGCCAGCAGCCTACAGGGATTCTCCTACGAGCAGTACTTC. Amino acids: CASSLQGFSYEQYF. Drawing the rest from reference TRBV7-8 and TRBJ2-7, the complete variable domain is GAGVSQSPRYKVAKRGQDVALRCDPISGHVSLFWYQQALGQGPEFLTYFQNEAQLDKSGLPSDRFFAERPEGSVSTLKIQRTQQEDSAVYLCASSLQGFSYEQYFGPGTRLTVT.

The chain recombines TRBV15 with TRBJ1-1; no firm D call. Germline CDR1 and CDR2: LNHNV and YYDKDF (reference sequence). V lost 0 bases, J lost 1 base, and 9 bases lay in between. This CDR3 region has 15 residues. CDR3 DNA sequence: TGTGCCACCAGCAGAGATGACCCGGGGAACACTGAAGCTTTCTTT. Encoded protein: CATSRDDPGNTEAFF. Full variable domain (outside the CDR3, taken from reference TRBV15 and TRBJ1-1): DAMVIQNPRYQVTQFGKPVTLSCSQTLNHNVMYWYQQKSSQAPKLLFHYYDKDFNNEADTPDNFQSRRPNTSFCFLDIRSPGLGDTAMYLCATSRDDPGNTEAFFGQGTRLTVV.

J is TRBJ1-4 and V is TRBV18, with D tentatively TRBD1 (6 bases). Germline CDR1 reads KGHSH; CDR2 reads LQKENI. Trimming pared 1 base from V and 4 bases from J, leaving 10 bases between. There are 15 residues in the CDR3. CDR3 residues: CASSPQTGLNEKLFF. For the CDR3, the DNA is TGTGCCAGCTCACCACAGACAGGTCTTAATGAAAAACTGTTTTTT.

V and J are TRBV5-6 and TRBJ1-3; D gene unclear. Germline V gene data show CDR1 as SGHDT and CDR2 as YYEEEE. This CDR3 spans 13 amino acids. CDR3 amino acids: CASRGYSGNTIYF. The CDR3 region has the DNA TGTGCTAGTCGGGGTTACTCTGGAAACACCATATATTTT.

The rearrangement uses TRBV11-3 and TRBJ1-1; possibly TRBD1 for D (5 bases). The CDR3 has 12 amino acids. Germline CDR1 reads SGHNT; CDR2 reads YENEEA. The germline V and J ends were trimmed by 0 bases and 9 bases, with 8 bases remaining between them. The CDR3 DNA reads TGTGCCAGCAGCTTAGACGGGGGGAAAGCTTTCTTT. Amino acid sequence: CASSLDGGKAFF. Drawing the rest from reference TRBV11-3 and TRBJ1-1, the complete variable domain is EAGVVQSPRYKIIEKKQPVAFWCNPISGHNTLYWYLQNLGQGPELLIRYENEEAVDDSQLPKDRFSAERLKGVDSTLKIQPAELGDSAVYLCASSLDGGKAFFGQGTRLTVV.

J is TRBJ2-1 and V is TRBV5-1; 8 bases line up with TRBD2. Germline CDR1 is SGHRS and CDR2 is YFSETQ. V gave up 2 bases and J gave up 5 bases; unmatched junction bases: 6. The CDR3 totals 15 residues. CDR3 sequence: CASSFIAGLDNEQFF. CDR3 nucleotide sequence: TGCGCCAGCAGCTTTATAGCGGGACTGGACAATGAGCAGTTCTTC.

This clone was seen a few times. This chain uses TRBV30 with TRBJ1-1, with TRBD1 as a possible D gene (6 bases). From germline, CDR1 is GTSNPN and CDR2 SVGIG (reference sequence). Deletions cut 0 bases from V and 9 bases from J, with 11 bases between. The CDR3 runs to 12 residues. CDR3 loop: CAWSVQGTKAFF. The CDR3 bases are TGTGCCTGGAGTGTACAAGGGACAAAAGCTTTCTTT.

The J gene is TRBJ1-6, the V gene TRBV2, with D unresolved. Germline V CDR1 and CDR2: SNHLY, FYNNEI. The CDR3 loop spans 18 amino acids. V dropped 3 bases and J dropped 0 bases, with 15 bases sitting between them. The CDR3 here is CASSDVQSFSSYNSPLHF. The CDR3 nucleotides are TGTGCCAGCAGTGACGTACAATCGTTCAGCTCCTATAATTCACCCCTCCACTTT.

The chain carries TRBV9 and TRBJ1-5; 8 bases agree with TRBD1. The J segment lost 4 bases and the V segment lost 0 bases, leaving 6 bases of the junction unmatched. Germline V gene data show CDR1 as SGDLS and CDR2 as YYNGEE. CDR3 length equals 16 residues. CDR3 coding DNA: TGTGCCAGCAGCGTAGATGCAGGGGGCGTAAATCAGCCCCAGCATTTT. Translated: CASSVDAGGVNQPQHF.

The chain carries TRBV6-5 and TRBJ1-3; 7 nucleotides line up with TRBD1. V was pared by 5 bases and J by 2 bases, with 6 bases of the junction left unmatched. The CDR3 spans 15 residues. CDR1 and CDR2 (germline): MNHEY, SVGAGI. CDR3 amino acids: CASSRTGEPGNTIYF. The CDR3 DNA is TGTGCCAGCAGTCGCACAGGGGAACCTGGAAACACCATATATTTT.

V and J are TRBV2 and TRBJ1-5; TRBD1 aligns across 10 bases. The CDR3 contains 14 residues. From germline, CDR1 is SNHLY and CDR2 FYNNEI. V shed 6 bases and J 2 bases; nucleotides not matched to a gene: 1. CDR3 amino acids: CASRGTGGNQPQHF. The CDR3 coding sequence is TGTGCCAGCAGGGGGACAGGGGGCAATCAGCCCCAGCATTTT.

The V gene is TRBV10-3, the J gene TRBJ2-3; 9 nucleotides line up with TRBD2. After removal of 7 bases from V and 6 bases from J, the junction contained 8 bases not matched to a gene. The CDR3 totals 14 residues. Per the germline V gene, CDR1 is ENHRY and CDR2 is SYGVKD. The CDR3, as DNA: TGTGCCATCAAGGTAGCGGGGGCGGGCGATACGCAGTATTTT. Residues: CAIKVAGAGDTQYF.

This chain links TRBV6-1 with TRBJ2-7, with D unresolved. The CDR3 has 11 amino acids. Germline-derived CDR1 and CDR2 are MNHNS and SASEGT. V gave up 5 bases and J gave up 3 bases, with 5 bases separating them. In nucleotides, the CDR3 is TGTGCCAGCAGTCAAATCTACGAGCAGTACTTC. Protein sequence: CASSQIYEQYF.

The genes are TRBV27 and TRBJ1-2; the match to TRBD1 covers 8 bases. Germline V gene sequence: CDR1 MNHEY, CDR2 SMNVEV (reference sequence). CDR3 length: 14 amino acids. Trimming removed 5 bases from V and 4 bases from J; junction bases left unmatched: 6. This CDR3 is CASSGGQELYGYTF. CDR3 nucleotide sequence: TGTGCCAGCAGTGGGGGACAGGAGCTCTATGGCTACACCTTC.

The rearrangement joins TRBV5-1 to TRBJ2-2; the D is unclear. The germline gives CDR1 SGHRS, CDR2 YFSETQ. The CDR3 totals 16 residues. The germline V and J ends were trimmed by 3 bases and 7 bases, with 19 bases remaining between them. For the CDR3, the DNA is TGCGCCAGCAGCTCCCGCAGTATAGGGTTGATCGGGGAGCTGTTTTTT. It yields the protein CASSSRSIGLIGELFF.

The chain is built from TRBV30 and TRBJ1-5, with D perhaps matching TRBD1 (5 bases). The CDR3 is made up of 13 amino acids. Germline CDR1 is GTSNPN and CDR2 is SVGIG (reference sequence). Trimming removed 5 bases at V and 2 bases at J, with 10 bases between. The DNA for the CDR3 is TGTGCCTGGGGGGACCGTGGCAATCAGCCCCAGCATTTT. Residues: CAWGDRGNQPQHF.

J is TRBJ1-3 and V is TRBV18; D gene ambiguous. The V gene's germline CDR1 is KGHSH and CDR2 LQKENI. With 0 bases removed from V and 2 bases from J, the gap between germline ends came to 11 bases. CDR3 length: 16 amino acids. The CDR3 sequence is CASSPPGSGAGNTIYF. In DNA form, the CDR3 reads TGTGCCAGCTCACCACCGGGCAGTGGGGCTGGAAACACCATATATTTT.

V is TRBV6-5 and J is TRBJ2-5, with D perhaps matching TRBD2 (6 bases). Looked up from germline, CDR1 is MNHEY and CDR2 is SVGAGI. The CDR3 is made up of 14 amino acids. V dropped 3 bases and J dropped 4 bases, with 12 bases sitting between them. The CDR3 sequence: CASSYRAGRETQYF. DNA for the CDR3: TGTGCCAGCAGTTATAGGGCGGGACGAGAGACCCAGTACTTC.

This chain links TRBV6-7 with TRBJ1-6; 7 bases are shared with TRBD1. TRBV6-7 is labeled an ORF, and its function is uncertain. Losses at the gene ends were 5 bases for V and 2 bases for J; bases not matched to a gene: 15. This CDR3 has 19 residues. The CDR3 DNA reads as TGTGCCAGCAGTCAAAAGCAGTGGGGCGGGACAGCCTATAATTCACCCCTCCACTTT. Encoded protein: CASSQKQWGGTAYNSPLHF.